Listed below are T cell receptor beta chains from one sample, sequenced in a study of naive and memory T cell subsets. Via MiXCR, TCRdb re-called the UMI-ligation and nested PCR reads, giving one row per CDR3 protein. This sample has about 23,000 distinct CDR3 sequences, with roughly 10% found just once. The specimen sequenced was central memory CD8+ T cells from blood. The source of these receptors is a human donor in good health. The CDR3 runs from the conserved cysteine through the conserved F or W. Each record gives: V gene, CDR3 length, CDR3 protein.

>TRBV5-5|14
CASSLRPDQDTQYF
>TRBV7-6|17
CASSLGTSGTRAYEQYF
>TRBV7-9|14
CASRRTGGLEKLFF
>TRBV28|17
CASSFAGSGDHNQPQHF
>TRBV3-1|16
CASSPHEGGTYNEQFF
>TRBV12-3/TRBV12-4|14
CASSPGRLLDEQYF
>TRBV28|13
CASSLPGSYEQYF
>TRBV4-3|15
CASSQDRGYSGEQYF
>TRBV30|15
CAWSVEPGVLETQYF
>TRBV6-4|13
CASSDSATDTQYF
>TRBV6-1|13
CASSGTEYNEQFF
>TRBV5-1|15
CASSLTADKTFEAFF
>TRBV12-3/TRBV12-4|13
CASSFGGGTEAFF
>TRBV15|18
CATSRSPLLADSTDTQYF
>TRBV28|13
CASSFGGESEQYF
>TRBV9|14
CASSADKILDGYTF
>TRBV12-3/TRBV12-4|14
CASRGQGVHQPQHF
>TRBV18|16
CASSPRAGYSNQPQHF
>TRBV15|14
CATSGGQVSGELFF
>TRBV5-1|15
CASSPPETGPDEQFF
>TRBV28|13
CAGMDRGHNEQFF
>TRBV7-8|15
CASGDEGGSYNEQFF
>TRBV4-2|16
CASSQRSSRPNNEQFF
>TRBV28|13
CASLPHSNQPQHF
>TRBV27|15
CASSLSWGANNEQFF
>TRBV5-1|12
CASSLEGYEQYF
>TRBV10-1|11
CASSEGYEQYF
>TRBV27|16
CASSLSGLASYNEQFF
>TRBV6-4|15
CASSASGVDTGELFF
>TRBV7-9|16
CASSYSSGTRHNEQFF
>TRBV6-2/TRBV6-3|17
CASSYSAGPAIQETQYF
>TRBV20-1|15
CSPMGLAGEWNEQFF
>TRBV5-1|17
CASSLYPGEISNYGYTF
>TRBV24-1|16
CATSDPGTSSLETQYF
>TRBV13|14
CASSSGTGRYGYTF
>TRBV29-1|11
CSQLGDYGYTF
>TRBV5-1|14
CASSLAGQADEQFF
>TRBV4-1|15
CASSQDETGANVLTF
>TRBV7-6|12
CASSHNNNEQFF
>TRBV6-2/TRBV6-3|16
CASSYSRREVIDTQYF
>TRBV28|15
CASRMGQGGTYEQYF
>TRBV30|10
CAWGFDEQYF
>TRBV9|14
CASSVSPRANEQYF
>TRBV4-1|14
CASSHRTEGYGYTF
>TRBV4-1|15
CASSQHSGIFNEQFF
>TRBV2|14
CANVPLGGGYEQYF
>TRBV6-1|14
CASSVGTGSMEQYF